This TCR beta chain was captured by sequencing in a study of blood T cell repertoires in COVID-19. The CDR3 has 13 amino acids. V lost 4 bases to trimming and J lost 4 bases, with 9 bases between them. Germline V lookup: CDR1 KGHDR, CDR2 SFDVKD. Libraries were prepared by immunoSEQ multiplex PCR; TCRdb keeps only in-frame clonotypes and omits some of them. Among approximately 78,000 clones listed, approximately 89% were seen once. J is TRBJ1-2 and V is TRBV24-1, with a weak D call TRBD1 (6 bases). The receptor comes from a man aged 50-60 years with COVID-19, enrolled during active disease. The sample consisted of peripheral blood. The DNA for the CDR3 is TGTGCCACCAGTGACACAGGGTTCTATGGCTACACCTTC. Protein sequence: CATSDTGFYGYTF.